The T cell receptor beta chain under discussion was sequenced for a study of T cells in Graves' hyperthyroidism and ophthalmopathy (dated by TCRdb to about 2019). Regarding the complete study: Peripheral blood was collected at initial diagnosis, before any treatment. A discovery cohort of about a hundred patients, 43 with Graves' ophthalmopathy and 57 with stable Graves' hyperthyroidism, was used to find distinguishing TCR V-J signatures. Prospective prediction of ophthalmopathy was tested in an independent validation cohort of fewer than 20 hyperthyroidism patients and some 17 patients who later progressed to ophthalmopathy. For training and testing, the approximately 92 patients in the discovery cohort were randomly divided in a 7:3 ratio. The study also compared thyroid tissue and blood T-cell repertoires from 6 or 7 Graves' hyperthyroidism patients. After blood sampling, hyperthyroidism patients were treated with methimazole at a starting dose of 30 mg daily, and ophthalmopathy patients were treated with high-dose intravenous methylprednisolone. According to the paper, TCR Vbeta CDR3 sequencing was carried out on 120 to 150 peripheral blood samples, which came from under 50 ophthalmopathy, approximately 78 hyperthyroidism and some 17 progressor patients.

Moderately to severely active disease, a Clinical Activity Score of at least 3, a NOSPECS grade of at least 4, and a duration under 3 months were present in ophthalmopathy patients. The study excluded patients with uncontrolled infections, other autoimmune diseases, pregnancy or lactation. Diagnoses were established on the basis of clinical symptoms, serum thyroxine and TRAb, thyroid ultrasound, and orbital computed tomography. Ficoll-Paque density gradient centrifugation was used to isolate PBMCs from around 10 ml of fresh peripheral blood. Trizol reagent was used to extract total RNA, and RNA quality was then checked on an Agilent 2100 Bioanalyzer. The TCR beta CDR3 regions were amplified from RNA transcripts. The TCR CDR3 was subjected to a first round of RT-PCR using the HTBI primer set and the Qiagen OneStep RT-PCR kit. Libraries were constructed in a second round of multiplex PCR, after which size selection and purification were carried out. Paired-end sequencing of the libraries was performed with 100 bp reads on an Illumina HiSeq2000. In the original analysis: SOAPnuke was used to process the raw data, with reads discarded if the reads contained adapters or uncalled bases, had a mean Phred below 15, or lacked an exact constant-primer or identifier match. High-quality paired reads were merged with COPE v1.2.5, and unique nucleotide sequences were defined as clonotypes. MiTCR v1.1 was used to align clonotypes to the IMGT TRBV, TRBD and TRBJ reference segments. Only V-J combinations with frequency above 0.0001, covering roughly 99% of repertoires, were analysed. A TCS score was defined as the ratio between F50 (clonal expansion) and ExV (chaos), using BLOSUM62-based TCRdist between CDR3 peptides within each V-J. Welch's t-statistics and random forest reduced 514 V-J features to 13, which were used in a naive Bayes classifier (R e1071). TCRdb redid the processing of the public reads, applying fastp at Q25 and MiXCR, and retained in-frame beta chains. When rows share a CDR3 protein, they turn into one entry using the most common DNA and genes. What appears here as the V and J calls and clone size reflects TCRdb's work, not the paper's. The sample table lists about 330,000 distinct CDR3 sequences, roughly 13% of them with a count of one. The ten largest clones take up roughly 35% of the sample.

Taken from the germline V gene (reference sequence), the CDR1 and CDR2 loops are DFQATT and SNEGSKA. Including the terminal cysteine and phenylalanine, the CDR3 comprises 14 residues. The CDR3 DNA has 42 bases and is translated from base 1. Clipping removes 5 bases from V and 0 bases from J, with 4 as the unmatched junction base count. The full study reports these points: Blood samples also contained most of the expanded thyroid clonotypes (frequency above 0.001), which suggests that blood repertoires may reflect thyroid immune responses. No statistical method was used to set the sample size in advance, and investigators knew the group allocation. During validation, the model predicted progression to ophthalmopathy a median of approximately six months ahead of onset, with almost 71% sensitivity and 72.22% specificity. In cross-validation, a model built on a 13 V-J signature told ophthalmopathy apart from stable hyperthyroidism with less than 90% sensitivity and roughly 81% specificity, and in testing the same model reached 80%/75%.

As to this clonotype: Its antigen remains undetermined. No base qualities exist here, and no much larger clone lies one base off it.

The receptor chain draws on TRBV20-1 and TRBJ2-7; TRBD1 matches 10 bases in the middle. The sequence came from a woman in her forties with Graves' ophthalmopathy. What was sequenced was blood. The nucleotides read TGCAGTGCTGAGGGACAGGGGCTCTCCTACGAGCAGTACTTC. Its protein is CSAEGQGLSYEQYF.